Below, one T cell receptor (beta chain) is given with its context. Its recognized antigen is unknown. No base-level quality is on record; no much larger clone is a single base apart. The CDR3 contains 15 residues, cysteine and phenylalanine counted. Only the CDR3 portion is preserved as DNA: 45 bases, with reading frame beginning at the first base. Deletion took 5 bases off V and 5 bases off J, with a span of 18 bases between the germline ends. The CDR1 and CDR2 encoded by the germline V gene are LGHNA and YNFKEQ. The data derive from a study of OX40 agonist ivuxolimab in advanced cancers. Background for the entire study: Ivuxolimab was an agonistic, fully human IgG2 monoclonal antibody directed against OX40 (CD134), a costimulatory receptor. Intravenous ivuxolimab was administered to patients every 2 weeks at six dose levels: 0.01, 0.1, 0.3, 1.5, 3 and 10 mg/kg. Of the 50 or so patients in dose escalation, around 20 had hepatocellular carcinoma, about 15 had melanoma, 9 had renal cell carcinoma and 9 had head and neck cancer. In the dose-escalation cohort, around four fifths of patients were male, and the mean age was approximately 60 years with a range of roughly 20 to 79. Patients were allowed to have had prior anti-PD-1, anti-PD-L1 or anti-CTLA-4 therapy, and 40% to 45% of the dose-escalation patients had previously received checkpoint inhibitors. Three dose-escalation patients achieved partial responses, one with hepatocellular carcinoma and two with cutaneous melanoma. Peripheral TCRbeta sequencing was intended to test whether TCR sequence diversity was altered and clonal T-cell expansion was caused by ivuxolimab. The paper describes the monotherapy dose-escalation part (N = 52 patients) of the phase I trial of ivuxolimab.

The trial excluded patients who had a history of autoimmune disease or were on systemic immunosuppression. Peripheral blood for TCR sequencing was collected from all dose cohorts at baseline, on cycle 4 day 1, and on cycle 7 day 1. Samples were obtained from an open-label, multicenter, first-in-human phase I dose-escalation trial of ivuxolimab. The trial enrolled adults with locally advanced or metastatic head and neck squamous cell, hepatocellular, melanoma or renal cell carcinoma. CD4+ and CD8+ T cells were sorted separately from peripheral blood before TCR sequencing. To sequence the TCRbeta CDR3 region, genomic DNA was isolated from the sorted cells. The immunoSEQ Assay was used for sequencing of TCRbeta CDR3 regions. What TCRdb holds here is the immuneACCESS table cut down to in-frame rearrangements. Part of the clones is not present; checked against another copy, under half of the missing clones reflect an unresolved V gene, and the others are unexplained. For this sample there are under 25,000 clones; around 80% appear just once. Clones ranked in the top ten supply more than 25% of the sample.

What the work shows at the level of the full study, not this receptor alone: Low levels of normalized T-cell clonal expansion were also seen in some patients who did not respond. On average, CD8+ T cells showed more expanded clones than CD4+ T cells after ivuxolimab. In the 0.1-3.0 mg/kg groups, partial responders were among the patients with the lowest normalized peripheral clonal expansion, particularly in CD8+ T cells. The antigen specificity of the clonally expanded peripheral T cells was not determined. Clonal expansion of both CD4+ and CD8+ blood T cells was observed from baseline to week 6 at doses 0.1 to 3.0 mg/kg.

This receptor was taken from an adult with an advanced solid tumor such as melanoma, head and neck, liver or kidney cancer. The input for sequencing was CD4+ or CD8+ T cells sorted from blood, taken in a trial of the OX40 agonist ivuxolimab. The rearrangement joined TRBV4-2 to TRBJ2-5; the D gene is perhaps TRBD2, on 5 matching bases. The CDR3 has the sequence CASSFYRWRRETQYF. The sequenced DNA: TGTGCCAGCAGCTTCTACCGGTGGCGGAGGGAGACCCAGTACTTC.